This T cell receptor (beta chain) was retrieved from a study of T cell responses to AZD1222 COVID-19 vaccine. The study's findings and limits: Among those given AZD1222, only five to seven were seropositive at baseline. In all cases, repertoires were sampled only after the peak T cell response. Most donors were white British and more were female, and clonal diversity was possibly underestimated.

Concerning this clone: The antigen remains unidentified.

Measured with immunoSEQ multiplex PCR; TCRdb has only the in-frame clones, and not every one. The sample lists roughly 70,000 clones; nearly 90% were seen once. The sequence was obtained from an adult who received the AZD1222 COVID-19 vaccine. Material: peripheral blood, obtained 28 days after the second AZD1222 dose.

CDR3 residues: CAWSLRTSGSGNTGELFF. The DNA for the CDR3 is TGTGCCTGGAGCTTGAGGACTAGCGGGAGCGGGAACACCGGGGAGCTGTTTTTT. This rearrangement joins TRBV30 to TRBJ2-2, with 13 bases lining up with TRBD2. CDR3 length: 18 amino acids. Germline trimming cut 3 bases from V and 1 base from J; bases unmatched to any gene: 8. Germline loops: CDR1 GTSNPN, CDR2 SVGIG (reference sequence).